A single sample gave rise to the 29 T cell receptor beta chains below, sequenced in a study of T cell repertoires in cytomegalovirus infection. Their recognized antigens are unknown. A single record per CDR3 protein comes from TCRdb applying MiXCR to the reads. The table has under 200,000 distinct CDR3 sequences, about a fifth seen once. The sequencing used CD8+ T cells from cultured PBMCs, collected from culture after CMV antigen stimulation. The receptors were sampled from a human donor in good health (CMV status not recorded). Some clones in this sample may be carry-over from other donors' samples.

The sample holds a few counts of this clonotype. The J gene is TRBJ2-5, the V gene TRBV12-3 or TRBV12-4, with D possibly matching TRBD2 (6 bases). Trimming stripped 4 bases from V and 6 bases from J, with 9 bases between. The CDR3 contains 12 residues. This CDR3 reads CASSWRGQTQYF. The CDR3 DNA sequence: TGTGCCAGCAGTTGGCGGGGCCAGACCCAGTACTTC.

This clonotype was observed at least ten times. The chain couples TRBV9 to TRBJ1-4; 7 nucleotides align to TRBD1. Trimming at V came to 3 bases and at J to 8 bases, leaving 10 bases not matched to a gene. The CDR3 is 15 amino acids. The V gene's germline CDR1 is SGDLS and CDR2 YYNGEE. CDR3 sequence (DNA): TGTGCCAGCAGCGCGAACAGGGGATTGGGAGAAAAACTGTTTTTT. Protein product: CASSANRGLGEKLFF.

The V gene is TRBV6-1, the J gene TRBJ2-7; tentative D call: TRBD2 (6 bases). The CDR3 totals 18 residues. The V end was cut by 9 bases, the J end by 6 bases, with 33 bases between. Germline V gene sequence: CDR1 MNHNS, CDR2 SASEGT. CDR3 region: CARHDPRCNRNQAGEQYF. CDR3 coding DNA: TGTGCCAGACATGACCCCAGGTGTAACAGGAATCAAGCGGGCGAGCAGTACTTC.

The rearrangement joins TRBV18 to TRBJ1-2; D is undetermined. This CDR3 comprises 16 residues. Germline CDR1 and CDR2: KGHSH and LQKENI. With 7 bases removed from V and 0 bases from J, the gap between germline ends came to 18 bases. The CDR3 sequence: CASFPSGRNPNYGYTF. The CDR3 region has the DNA TGTGCCAGCTTCCCGAGCGGGCGGAACCCTAACTATGGCTACACCTTC.

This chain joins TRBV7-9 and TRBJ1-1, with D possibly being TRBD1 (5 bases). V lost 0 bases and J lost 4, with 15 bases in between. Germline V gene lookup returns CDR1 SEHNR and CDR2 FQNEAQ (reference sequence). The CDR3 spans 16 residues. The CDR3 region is CASSLAVTAEGTEAFF. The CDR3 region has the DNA TGTGCCAGCAGCTTAGCCGTGACAGCGGAGGGCACTGAAGCTTTCTTT.

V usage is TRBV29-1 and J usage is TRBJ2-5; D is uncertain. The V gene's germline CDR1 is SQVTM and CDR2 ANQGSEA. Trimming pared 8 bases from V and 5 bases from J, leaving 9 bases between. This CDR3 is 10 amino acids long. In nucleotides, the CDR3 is TGCAGCCTGAGGATGGAGACCCAGTACTTC. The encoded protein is CSLRMETQYF.

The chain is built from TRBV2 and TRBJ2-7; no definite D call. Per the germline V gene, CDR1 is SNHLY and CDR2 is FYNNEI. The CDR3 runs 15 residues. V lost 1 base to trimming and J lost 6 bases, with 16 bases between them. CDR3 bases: TGTGCCAGCAGTGAAGGGTCTGGGGTTGAACGCGAGCAGTACTTC. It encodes CASSEGSGVEREQYF.

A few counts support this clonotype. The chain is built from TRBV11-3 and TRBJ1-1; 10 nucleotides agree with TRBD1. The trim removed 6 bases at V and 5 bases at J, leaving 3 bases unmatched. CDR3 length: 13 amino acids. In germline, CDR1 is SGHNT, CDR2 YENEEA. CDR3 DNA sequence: TGTGCCAGCAGGGGGACAGGGGAGACTGAAGCTTTCTTT. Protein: CASRGTGETEAFF. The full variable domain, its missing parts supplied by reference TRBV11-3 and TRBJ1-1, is EAGVVQSPRYKIIEKKQPVAFWCNPISGHNTLYWYLQNLGQGPELLIRYENEEAVDDSQLPKDRFSAERLKGVDSTLKIQPAELGDSAVYLCASRGTGETEAFFGQGTRLTVV.

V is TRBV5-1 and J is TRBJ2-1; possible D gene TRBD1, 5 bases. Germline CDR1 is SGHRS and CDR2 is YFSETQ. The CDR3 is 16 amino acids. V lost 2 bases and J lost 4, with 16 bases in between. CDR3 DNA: TGCGCCAGCAGCTTACCCTTAGTTGGGGCTTACAATGAGCAGTTCTTC. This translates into CASSLPLVGAYNEQFF.

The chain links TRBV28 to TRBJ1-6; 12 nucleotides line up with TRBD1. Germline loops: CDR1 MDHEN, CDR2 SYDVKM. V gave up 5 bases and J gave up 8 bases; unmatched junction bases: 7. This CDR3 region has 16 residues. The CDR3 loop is CASSPGQGAPYSPLHF. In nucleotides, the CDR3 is TGTGCCAGCAGTCCGGGACAGGGGGCTCCTTATTCACCCCTCCACTTT.

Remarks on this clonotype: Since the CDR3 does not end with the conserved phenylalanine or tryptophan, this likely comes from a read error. CDR3 DNA sequence: TGTGCCAGCAGTTACGTGGGCAGGGGCTATGGCTACACCATC. Translated: CASSYVGRGYGYTI. The rearrangement joins TRBV6-2 or TRBV6-3 to TRBJ1-2; TRBD1 might be the D (6 bases). Germline V gives CDR1 MNHEY, CDR2 SVGEGT. V lost 2 bases and J 4 bases, leaving 11 bases between the germline ends. CDR3 length equals 14 residues.

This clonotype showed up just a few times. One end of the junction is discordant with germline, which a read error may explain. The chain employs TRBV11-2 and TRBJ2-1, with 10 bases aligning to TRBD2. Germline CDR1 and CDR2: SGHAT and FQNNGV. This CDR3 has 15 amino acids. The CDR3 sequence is CASSLVPTDSGGANF. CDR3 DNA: TGTGCCAGCAGCTTAGTGCCGACGGACAGCGGGGGGGCTAATTTC.

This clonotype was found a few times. This chain's CDR3 is CASSLQGALFYGYTF. CDR3 DNA sequence: TGTGCCAGCAGCTTACAGGGGGCGCTTTTTTATGGCTACACCTTC. The chain links TRBV7-9 to TRBJ1-2; 8 nucleotides line up with TRBD1. The ends lost 2 bases at V and 5 bases at J; junction bases unmatched: 7. The CDR3 has 15 residues. CDR1 SEHNR and CDR2 FQNEAQ come from the germline V gene (reference sequence).

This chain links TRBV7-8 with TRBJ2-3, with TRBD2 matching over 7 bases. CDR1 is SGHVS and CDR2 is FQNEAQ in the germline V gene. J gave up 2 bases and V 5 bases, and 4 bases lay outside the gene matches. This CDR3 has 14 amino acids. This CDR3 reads CASSVSGATDTQYF. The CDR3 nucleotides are TGTGCCAGCAGCGTCAGCGGGGCCACAGATACGCAGTATTTT.

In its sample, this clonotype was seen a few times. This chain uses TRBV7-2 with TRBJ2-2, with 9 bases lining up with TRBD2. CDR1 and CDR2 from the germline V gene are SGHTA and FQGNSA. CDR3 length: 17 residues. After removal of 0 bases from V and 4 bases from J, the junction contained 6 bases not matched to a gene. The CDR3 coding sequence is TGTGCCAGCAGCTTAGCGCCGGGACTAGCATTCACCGGGGAGCTGTTTTTT. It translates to CASSLAPGLAFTGELFF.

CDR3 sequence reads: CVTSANPSYNEQFF. As DNA, the CDR3 is TGTGTTACATCAGCGAATCCCTCCTACAATGAGCAGTTCTTC. V and J are TRBV27 and TRBJ2-1; no clear D gene. This CDR3 contains 14 residues. CDR1 and CDR2 (germline): MNHEY, SMNVEV (reference sequence).

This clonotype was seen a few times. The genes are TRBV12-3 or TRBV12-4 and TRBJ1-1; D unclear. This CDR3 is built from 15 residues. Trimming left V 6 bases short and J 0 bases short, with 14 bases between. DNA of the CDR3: TGTGCCAGCAGCCTAACCCCCGTAATGAACACTGAAGCTTTCTTT. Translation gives CASSLTPVMNTEAFF.

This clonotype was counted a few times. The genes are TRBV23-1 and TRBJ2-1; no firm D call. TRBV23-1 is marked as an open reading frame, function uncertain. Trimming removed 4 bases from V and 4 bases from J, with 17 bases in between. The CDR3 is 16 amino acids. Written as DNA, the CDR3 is TGCGCCAGCAGTCTTAGAGTTGGGTACCCGTACAATGAGCAGTTCTTC. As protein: CASSLRVGYPYNEQFF.

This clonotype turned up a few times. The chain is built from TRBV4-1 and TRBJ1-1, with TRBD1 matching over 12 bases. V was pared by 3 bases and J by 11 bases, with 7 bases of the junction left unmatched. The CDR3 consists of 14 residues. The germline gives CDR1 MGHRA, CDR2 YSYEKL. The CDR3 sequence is CASSHGDRGRGAFF. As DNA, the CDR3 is TGCGCCAGCAGCCACGGGGACAGGGGGCGCGGCGCTTTCTTT.

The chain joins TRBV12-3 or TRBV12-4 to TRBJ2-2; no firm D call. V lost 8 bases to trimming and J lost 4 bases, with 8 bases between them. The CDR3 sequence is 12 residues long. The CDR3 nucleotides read TGTGCCAGCTCAGCAGGCACCGGGGAGCTGTTTTTT. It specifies CASSAGTGELFF.

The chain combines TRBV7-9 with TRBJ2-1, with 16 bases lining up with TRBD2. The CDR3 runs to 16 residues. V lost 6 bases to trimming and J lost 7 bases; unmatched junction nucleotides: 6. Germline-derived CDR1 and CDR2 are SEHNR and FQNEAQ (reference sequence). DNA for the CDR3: TGTGCCAGCAGACCCCCGGGACTAGCGGGGGGGAATGAGCAGTTCTTC. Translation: CASRPPGLAGGNEQFF.

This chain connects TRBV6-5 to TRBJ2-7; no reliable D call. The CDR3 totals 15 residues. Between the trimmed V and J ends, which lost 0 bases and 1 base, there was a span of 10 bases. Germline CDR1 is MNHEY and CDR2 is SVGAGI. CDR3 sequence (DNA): TGTGCCAGCAGTTACTCGCCGGGTTTTTCCTACGAGCAGTACTTC. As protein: CASSYSPGFSYEQYF.

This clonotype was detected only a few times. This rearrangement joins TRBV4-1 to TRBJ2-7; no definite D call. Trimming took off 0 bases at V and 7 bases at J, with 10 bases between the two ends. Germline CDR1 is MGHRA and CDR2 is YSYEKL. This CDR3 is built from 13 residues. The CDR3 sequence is CASSQDPTKEQYF. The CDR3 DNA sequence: TGCGCCAGCAGCCAAGATCCTACGAAGGAGCAGTACTTC.

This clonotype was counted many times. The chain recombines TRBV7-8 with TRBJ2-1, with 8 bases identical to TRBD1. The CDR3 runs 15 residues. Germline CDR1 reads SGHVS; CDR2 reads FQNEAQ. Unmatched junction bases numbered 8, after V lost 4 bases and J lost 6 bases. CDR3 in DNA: TGTGCCAGCAGCTCCACCAGGGGGCCCCTCAATGAGCAGTTCTTC. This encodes CASSSTRGPLNEQFF.

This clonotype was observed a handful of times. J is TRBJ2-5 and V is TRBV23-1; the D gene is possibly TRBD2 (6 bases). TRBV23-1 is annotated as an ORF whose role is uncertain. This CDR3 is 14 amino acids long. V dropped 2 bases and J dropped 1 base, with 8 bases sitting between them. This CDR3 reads CASSQRRAQETQYF. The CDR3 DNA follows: TGCGCCAGCAGTCAAAGGAGGGCCCAAGAGACCCAGTACTTC.

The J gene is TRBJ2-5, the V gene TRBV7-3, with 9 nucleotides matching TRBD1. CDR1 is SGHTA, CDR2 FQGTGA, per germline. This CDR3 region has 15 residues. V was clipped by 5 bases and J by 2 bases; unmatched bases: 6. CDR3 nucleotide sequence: TGTGCCAGCAGCCCACGGGACAGGGTGCAAGAGACCCAGTACTTC. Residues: CASSPRDRVQETQYF.

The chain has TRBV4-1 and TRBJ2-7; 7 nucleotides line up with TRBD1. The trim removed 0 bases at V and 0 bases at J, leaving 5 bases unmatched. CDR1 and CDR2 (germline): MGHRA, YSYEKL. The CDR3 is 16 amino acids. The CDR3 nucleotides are TGCGCCAGCAGCCAAGACGTCGGGACAGTCTCCTACGAGCAGTACTTC. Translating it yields CASSQDVGTVSYEQYF.

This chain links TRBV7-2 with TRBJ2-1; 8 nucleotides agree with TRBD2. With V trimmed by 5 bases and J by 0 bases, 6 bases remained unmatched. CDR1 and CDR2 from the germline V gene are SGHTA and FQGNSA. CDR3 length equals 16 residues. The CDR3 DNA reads TGTGCCAGCAGCCCCAAGCGGGGGAGCTCCTACAATGAGCAGTTCTTC. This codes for CASSPKRGSSYNEQFF.

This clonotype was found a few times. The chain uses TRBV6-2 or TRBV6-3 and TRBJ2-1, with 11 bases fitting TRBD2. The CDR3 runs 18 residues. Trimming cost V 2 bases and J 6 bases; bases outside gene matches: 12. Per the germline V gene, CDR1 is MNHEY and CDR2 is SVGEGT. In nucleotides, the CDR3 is TGTGCCAGCAGTTACCCCAAGAATCTAGCGGGGGGTCCCAATGAGCAGTTCTTC. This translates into CASSYPKNLAGGPNEQFF.